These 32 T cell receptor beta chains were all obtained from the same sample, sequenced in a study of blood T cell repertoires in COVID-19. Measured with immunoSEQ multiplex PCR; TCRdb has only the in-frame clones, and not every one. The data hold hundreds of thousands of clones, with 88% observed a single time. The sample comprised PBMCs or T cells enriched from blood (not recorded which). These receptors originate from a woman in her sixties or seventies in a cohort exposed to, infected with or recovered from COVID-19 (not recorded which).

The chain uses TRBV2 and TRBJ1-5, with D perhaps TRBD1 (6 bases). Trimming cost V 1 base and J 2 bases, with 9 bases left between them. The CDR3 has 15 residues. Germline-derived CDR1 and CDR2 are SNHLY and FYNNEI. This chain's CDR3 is CASSEGGPGNQPQHF. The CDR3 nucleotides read TGTGCCAGCAGTGAAGGGGGGCCGGGCAATCAGCCCCAGCATTTT.

For the CDR3, the DNA is TGCGCCAGCAGCCTCAGTCGGACAGGGAACTACGAGCAGTACTTC. Protein product: CASSLSRTGNYEQYF. The rearrangement joins TRBV4-3 to TRBJ2-7; 8 bases are shared with TRBD1. After removal of 4 bases from V and 3 bases from J, the junction contained 8 bases not matched to a gene. CDR1 and CDR2 (germline): LGHNA, YSLEER. This CDR3 spans 15 amino acids.

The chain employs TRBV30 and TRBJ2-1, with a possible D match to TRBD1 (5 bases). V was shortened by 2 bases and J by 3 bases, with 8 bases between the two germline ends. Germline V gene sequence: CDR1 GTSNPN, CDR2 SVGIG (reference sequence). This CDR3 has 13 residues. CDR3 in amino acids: CAWSTGGYNEQFF. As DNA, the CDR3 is TGTGCCTGGAGTACAGGCGGCTACAATGAGCAGTTCTTC.

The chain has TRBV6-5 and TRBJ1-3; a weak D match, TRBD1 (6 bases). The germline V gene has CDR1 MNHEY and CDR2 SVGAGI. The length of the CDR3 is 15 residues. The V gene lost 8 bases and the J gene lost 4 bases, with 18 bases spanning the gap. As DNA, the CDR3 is TGTGCCAGCCGACGAGCACAGGGTTCCGGAAACACCATATATTTT. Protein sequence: CASRRAQGSGNTIYF.

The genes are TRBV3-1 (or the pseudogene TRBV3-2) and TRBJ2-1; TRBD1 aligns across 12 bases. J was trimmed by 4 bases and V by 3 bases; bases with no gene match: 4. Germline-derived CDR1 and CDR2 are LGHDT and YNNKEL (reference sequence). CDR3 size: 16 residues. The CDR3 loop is CASSQAGQGAYNEQFF. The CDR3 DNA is TGTGCCAGCAGCCAGGCGGGACAGGGGGCTTACAATGAGCAGTTCTTC.

CDR3 DNA: TGCGCCAGCAGCTTGGCCGACAGGGGTGAGAACACTGAAGCTTTCTTT. This sequence encodes CASSLADRGENTEAFF. This chain joins TRBV5-1 and TRBJ1-1; TRBD1 matches 8 bases. Germline V gene lookup returns CDR1 SGHRS and CDR2 YFSETQ. J gave up 1 base and V 0 bases, and 5 bases lay outside the gene matches. The CDR3 covers 16 residues. Using reference TRBV5-1 and TRBJ1-1 for the parts outside the CDR3, the full variable domain is KAGVTQTPRYLIKTRGQQVTLSCSPISGHRSVSWYQQTPGQGLQFLFEYFSETQRNKGNFPGRFSGRQFSNSRSEMNVSTLELGDSALYLCASSLADRGENTEAFFGQGTRLTVV.

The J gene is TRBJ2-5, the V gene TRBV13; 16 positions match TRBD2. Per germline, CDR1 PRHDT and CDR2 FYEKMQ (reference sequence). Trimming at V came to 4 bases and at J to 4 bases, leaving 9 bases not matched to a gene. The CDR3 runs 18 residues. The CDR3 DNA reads TGTGCCAGCAGCTCCGGATCGGGACTAGCGGGAGGGGGAGAGACCCAGTACTTC. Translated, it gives CASSSGSGLAGGGETQYF.

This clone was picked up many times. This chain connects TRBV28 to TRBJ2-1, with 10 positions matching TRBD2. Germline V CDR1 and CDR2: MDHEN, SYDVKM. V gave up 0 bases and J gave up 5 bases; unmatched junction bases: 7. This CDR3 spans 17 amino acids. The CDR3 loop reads CASSLWAPSGGNNEQFF. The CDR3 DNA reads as TGTGCCAGCAGTTTATGGGCCCCTAGCGGGGGAAACAATGAGCAGTTCTTC.

The CDR3 DNA follows: TGTGCCAGCAGTTTATTTCCAGGGCGGTCCTACGAGCAGTACTTC. Protein product: CASSLFPGRSYEQYF. V gene TRBV27 combines with J gene TRBJ2-7; D might be TRBD1 (5 bases). From germline, CDR1 is MNHEY and CDR2 SMNVEV (reference sequence). V was shortened by 1 base and J by 1 base, with 11 bases between the two germline ends. The CDR3 contains 15 residues.

CDR3 region: CASLTWGGDSEAFF. The DNA for the CDR3 is TGTGCCAGTTTAACGTGGGGGGGTGACAGTGAAGCTTTCTTT. The genes are TRBV28 and TRBJ1-1; tentative D call: TRBD1 (5 bases). This CDR3 comprises 14 residues. Germline CDR1 reads MDHEN; CDR2 reads SYDVKM. Trimming removed 9 bases at V and 7 bases at J, with 21 bases between.

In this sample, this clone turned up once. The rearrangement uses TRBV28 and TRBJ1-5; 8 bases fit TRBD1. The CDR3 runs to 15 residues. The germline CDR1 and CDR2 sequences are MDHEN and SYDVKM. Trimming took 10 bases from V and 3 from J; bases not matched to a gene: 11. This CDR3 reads CATHPQGADNQPQHF. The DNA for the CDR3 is TGTGCCACCCACCCCCAGGGGGCAGACAATCAGCCCCAGCATTTT.

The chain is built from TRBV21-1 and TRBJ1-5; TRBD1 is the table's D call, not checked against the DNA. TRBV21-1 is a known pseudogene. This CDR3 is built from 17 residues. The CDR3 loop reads CASSKEGDRPSNQPQHF. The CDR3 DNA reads TGTGCCAGCAGCAAGGAAGGGGACAGGCCTAGCAATCAGCCCCAGCATTTT.

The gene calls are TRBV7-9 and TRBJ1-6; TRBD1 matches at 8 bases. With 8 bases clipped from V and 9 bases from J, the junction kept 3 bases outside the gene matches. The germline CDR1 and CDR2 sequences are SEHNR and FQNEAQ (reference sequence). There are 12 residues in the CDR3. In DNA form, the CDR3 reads TGTGCCAGCTCCGACAGGGGTTCACCCCTCCACTTT. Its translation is CASSDRGSPLHF.

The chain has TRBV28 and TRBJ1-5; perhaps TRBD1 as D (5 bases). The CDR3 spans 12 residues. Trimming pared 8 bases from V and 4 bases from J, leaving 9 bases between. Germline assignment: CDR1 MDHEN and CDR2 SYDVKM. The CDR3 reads CASAGGNQPQHF. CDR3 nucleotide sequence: TGTGCCAGCGCGGGGGGAAATCAGCCCCAGCATTTT.

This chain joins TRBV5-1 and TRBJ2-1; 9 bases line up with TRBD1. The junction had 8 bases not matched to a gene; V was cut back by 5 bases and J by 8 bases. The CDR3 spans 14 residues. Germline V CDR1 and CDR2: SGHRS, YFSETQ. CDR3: CASSGQGSKDEQFF. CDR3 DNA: TGCGCCAGCAGTGGACAGGGGTCTAAGGATGAGCAGTTCTTC.

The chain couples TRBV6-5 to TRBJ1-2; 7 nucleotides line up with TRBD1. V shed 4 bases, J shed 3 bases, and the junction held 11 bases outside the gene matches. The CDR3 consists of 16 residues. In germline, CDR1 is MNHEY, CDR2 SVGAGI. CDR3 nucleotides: TGTGCCAGCAGTTCTAATGCCGGGACAGCGGACTATGGCTACACCTTC. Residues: CASSSNAGTADYGYTF.

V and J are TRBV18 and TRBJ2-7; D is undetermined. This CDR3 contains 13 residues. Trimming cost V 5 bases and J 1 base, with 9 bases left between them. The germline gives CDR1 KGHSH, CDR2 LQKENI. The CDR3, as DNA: TGTGCCAGCTCATCGAGCGAGTCCTACGAGCAGTACTTC. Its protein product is CASSSSESYEQYF.

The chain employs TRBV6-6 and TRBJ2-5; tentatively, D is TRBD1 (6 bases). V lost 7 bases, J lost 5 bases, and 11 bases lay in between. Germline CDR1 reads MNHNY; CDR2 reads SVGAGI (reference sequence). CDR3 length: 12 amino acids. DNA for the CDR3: TGTGCCAGCACCAACCAGGGGGAGACCCAGTACTTC. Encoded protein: CASTNQGETQYF.

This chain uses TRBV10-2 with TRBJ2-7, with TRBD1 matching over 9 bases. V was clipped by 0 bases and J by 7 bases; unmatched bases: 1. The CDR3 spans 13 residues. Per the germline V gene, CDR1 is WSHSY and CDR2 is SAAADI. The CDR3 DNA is TGCGCCAGCAGTGAGTCGGGGACAGGGGAGCAGTACTTC. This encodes CASSESGTGEQYF.

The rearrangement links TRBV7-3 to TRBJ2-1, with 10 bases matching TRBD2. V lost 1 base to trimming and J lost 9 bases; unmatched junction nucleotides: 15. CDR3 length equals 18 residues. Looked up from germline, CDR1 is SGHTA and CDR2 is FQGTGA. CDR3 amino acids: CASSLRAREAGGPSEQFF. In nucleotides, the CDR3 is TGTGCCAGCAGCTTAAGGGCACGCGAAGCGGGAGGGCCTAGTGAGCAGTTCTTC. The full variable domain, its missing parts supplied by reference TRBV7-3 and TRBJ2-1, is GAGVSQTPSNKVTEKGKYVELRCDPISGHTALYWYRQSLGQGPEFLIYFQGTGAADDSGLPNDRFFAVRPEGSVSTLKIQRTERGDSAVYLCASSLRAREAGGPSEQFFGPGTRLTVL.

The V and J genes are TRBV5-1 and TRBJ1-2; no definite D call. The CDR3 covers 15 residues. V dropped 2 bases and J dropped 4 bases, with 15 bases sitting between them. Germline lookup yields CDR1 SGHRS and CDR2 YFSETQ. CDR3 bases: TGCGCCAGCAGCTTAATCCGGGGATCTAGCTATGGCTACACCTTC. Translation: CASSLIRGSSYGYTF.

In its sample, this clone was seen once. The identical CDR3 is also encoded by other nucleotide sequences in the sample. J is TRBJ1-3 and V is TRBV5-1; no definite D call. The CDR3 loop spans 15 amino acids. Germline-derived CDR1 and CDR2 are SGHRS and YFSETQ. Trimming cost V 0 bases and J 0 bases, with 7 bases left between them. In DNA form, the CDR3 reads TGCGCCAGCAGCTTGGACGGGTCCTCTGGAAACACCATATATTTT. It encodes CASSLDGSSGNTIYF.

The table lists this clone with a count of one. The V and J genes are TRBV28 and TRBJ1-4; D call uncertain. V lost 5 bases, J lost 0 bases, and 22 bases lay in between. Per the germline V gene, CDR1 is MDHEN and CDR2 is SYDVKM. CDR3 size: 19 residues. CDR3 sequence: CASSKSPDTDEATNEKLFF. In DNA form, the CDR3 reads TGTGCCAGCAGTAAATCCCCCGACACGGATGAAGCAACTAATGAAAAACTGTTTTTT.

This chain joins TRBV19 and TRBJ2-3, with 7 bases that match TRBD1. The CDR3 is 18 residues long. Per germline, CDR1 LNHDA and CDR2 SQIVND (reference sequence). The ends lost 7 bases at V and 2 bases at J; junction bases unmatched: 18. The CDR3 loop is CASTRRALGTAPTDTQYF. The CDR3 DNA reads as TGTGCCAGTACCCGCAGGGCTCTCGGGACAGCCCCCACAGATACGCAGTATTTT.

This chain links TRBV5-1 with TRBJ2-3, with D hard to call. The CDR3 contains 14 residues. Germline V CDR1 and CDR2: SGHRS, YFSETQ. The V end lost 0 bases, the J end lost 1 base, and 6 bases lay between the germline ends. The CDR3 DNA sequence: TGCGCCAGCAGCTTGGAAGGAGGCACAGATACGCAGTATTTT. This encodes CASSLEGGTDTQYF. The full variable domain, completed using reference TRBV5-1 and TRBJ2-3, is KAGVTQTPRYLIKTRGQQVTLSCSPISGHRSVSWYQQTPGQGLQFLFEYFSETQRNKGNFPGRFSGRQFSNSRSEMNVSTLELGDSALYLCASSLEGGTDTQYFGPGTRLTVL.

The CDR3 loop reads CASSIYSSQYGYTF. CDR3 coding DNA: TGTGCCAGTAGTATTTACAGCTCTCAGTATGGCTACACCTTC. The V and J genes are TRBV19 and TRBJ1-2, with D unclear. The CDR3 extends over 14 amino acids. Trimming removed 3 bases from V and 5 bases from J, with 13 bases in between. In germline, CDR1 is LNHDA, CDR2 SQIVND (reference sequence).

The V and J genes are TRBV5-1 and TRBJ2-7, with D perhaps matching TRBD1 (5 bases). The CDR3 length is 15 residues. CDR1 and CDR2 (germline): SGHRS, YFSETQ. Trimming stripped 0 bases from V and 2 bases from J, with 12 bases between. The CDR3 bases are TGCGCCAGCAGCTTGGCCGACAGACGCCCCTACGAGCAGTACTTC. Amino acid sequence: CASSLADRRPYEQYF.

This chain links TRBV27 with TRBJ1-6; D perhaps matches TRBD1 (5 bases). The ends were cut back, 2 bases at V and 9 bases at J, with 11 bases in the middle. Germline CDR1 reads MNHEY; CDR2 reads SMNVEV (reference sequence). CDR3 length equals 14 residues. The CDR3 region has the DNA TGTGCCAGCAGTTTAACAGGCTGGGGTTCACCCCTCCACTTT. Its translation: CASSLTGWGSPLHF.

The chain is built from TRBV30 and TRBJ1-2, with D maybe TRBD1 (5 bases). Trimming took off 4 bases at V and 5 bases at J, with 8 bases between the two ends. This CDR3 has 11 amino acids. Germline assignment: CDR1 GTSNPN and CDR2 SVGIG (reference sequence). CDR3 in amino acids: CAWIRGYGYTF. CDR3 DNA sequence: TGTGCCTGGATAAGGGGATATGGCTACACCTTC.

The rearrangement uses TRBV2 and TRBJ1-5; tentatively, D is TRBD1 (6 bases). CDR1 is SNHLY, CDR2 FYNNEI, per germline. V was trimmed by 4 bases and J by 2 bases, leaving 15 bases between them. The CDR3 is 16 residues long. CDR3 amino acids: CASSGGGGLGNQPQHF. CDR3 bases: TGTGCCAGCAGTGGAGGGGGGGGCCTTGGCAATCAGCCCCAGCATTTT.

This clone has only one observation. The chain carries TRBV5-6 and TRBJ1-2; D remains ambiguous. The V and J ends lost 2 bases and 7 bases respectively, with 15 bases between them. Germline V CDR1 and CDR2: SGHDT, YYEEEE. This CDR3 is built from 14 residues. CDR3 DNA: TGTGCCAGCAGCTTACGTATGCAGGTCGGTGGCTACACCTTC. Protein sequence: CASSLRMQVGGYTF.

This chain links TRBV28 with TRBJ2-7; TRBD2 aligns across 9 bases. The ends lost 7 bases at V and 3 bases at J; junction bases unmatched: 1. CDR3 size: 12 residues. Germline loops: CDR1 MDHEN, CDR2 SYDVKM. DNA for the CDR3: TGTGCCAGCACTAGCGGGATCTACGAGCAGTACTTC. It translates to CASTSGIYEQYF.